This is a list of T cell receptor beta chains from one sample in a study of shared clonotypes between healthy human individuals. This table comes from immunoSEQ multiplex PCR, and its TCRdb copy is limited to in-frame clones, with some not included. Counted here are roughly 650,000 clones, 97% occurring once; the ten biggest clones make up 0.055% to 0.07%. What was sequenced was naive CD4+ T cells sorted from blood. These receptor sequences come from a woman aged 25 to 45 in good health. Each CDR3 is given with its conserved first and last residue. A D gene is named only where the DNA matches it firmly. Clone size is not always given. Where it is, it says once, few, many or a class for expanded clones.

V,size,J,D,DNA,CDR3
TRBV29-1,NA,TRBJ2-3,NA,TGCAGCGTTTCCGGGGTGACCACAGATACGCAGTATTTT,CSVSGVTTDTQYF
TRBV27,NA,TRBJ2-7,NA,TGTGCCAGCAGTCGCTACGAGGTGGCCTACGAGCAGTACTTC,CASSRYEVAYEQYF
TRBV5-1,NA,TRBJ1-6,NA,TGCGCCAGCAGTACCGGGGGACCCGGTTCACCCCTCCACTTT,CASSTGGPGSPLHF
TRBV5-1,NA,TRBJ2-3,TRBD2,TGCGCCAGCGGGCCTATCGGGAGGGCCATGGGTGCGGATACGCAGTATTTT,CASGPIGRAMGADTQYF
TRBV27,once,TRBJ2-3,NA,TGTGCCAGCAGTGTTGATACGCAGTATTTT,CASSVDTQYF
TRBV28,NA,TRBJ2-1,NA,TGTGCCAGCTCCTCACGGGTCAATGAGCAGTTCTTC,CASSSRVNEQFF
TRBV19,NA,TRBJ1-5,NA,TGTGCCAGTAGTATCGGGTATAGCAATCAGCCCCAGCATTTT,CASSIGYSNQPQHF
TRBV7-4,NA,TRBJ1-4,TRBD1,TGTGCCAGCAGCTGTCGACAGGGTAGTGAAAAACTGTTTTTT,CASSCRQGSEKLFF
TRBV18,NA,TRBJ1-5,TRBD1,TGTGCCAGCTCACCAGGGGGACAGGGCCAGCCCCAGCATTTT,CASSPGGQGQPQHF
TRBV28,NA,TRBJ2-1,TRBD2,TGTGCCAGCAGACCTAGCGGGAGGAGGTCCAATGAGCAGTTCTTC,CASRPSGRRSNEQFF
TRBV28,NA,TRBJ1-2,NA,TGTGCCAGCTGGGGGCTGAGCTTGGGCTACACCTTC,CASWGLSLGYTF
TRBV2,NA,TRBJ2-5,NA,TGTGCCAGCATTCAGGGAGAGACCCAGTACTTC,CASIQGETQYF
TRBV15,NA,TRBJ2-2,NA,TGTGCCACCAGCAGAGGTGGGGGAACCGGGGAGCTGTTTTTT,CATSRGGGTGELFF
TRBV28,NA,TRBJ1-3,NA,TGTGCCAGCAGTTTATGGATGGGGGACCACTCTGGAAACACCATATATTTT,CASSLWMGDHSGNTIYF
TRBV5-4,NA,TRBJ2-7,TRBD1,TGTGCCAGCAGCCCGACAGGGAATAAGCAGTACTTC,CASSPTGNKQYF
TRBV15,NA,TRBJ2-1,TRBD2,TGTGCCACCAGCCCCCGCGGGAGGGCCTTCTACAATGAGCAGTTCTTC,CATSPRGRAFYNEQFF
TRBV5-1,few,TRBJ2-5,TRBD2,TGCGCCAGCAGCTTGGTAGCGGGGTCCCAAGAGACCCAGTACTTC,CASSLVAGSQETQYF
TRBV7-2,NA,TRBJ1-1,NA,TGTGCCAGCAGCTTAGCGCGGGGGATGAACACTGAAGCTTTCTTT,CASSLARGMNTEAFF
TRBV6-6,NA,TRBJ2-1,NA,TGTGCCAGCAGCCGATTAGGCGATGAGCAGTTCTTC,CASSRLGDEQFF
TRBV5-1,NA,TRBJ2-5,NA,TGCGCCAGCAGCCAATTGGTATCGGGGGCGAGAGAGACCCAGTACTTC,CASSQLVSGARETQYF
TRBV28,NA,TRBJ2-2,NA,TGTGCCAGCAGTCCATCGGGGATAGCGAACACCGGGGAGCTGTTTTTT,CASSPSGIANTGELFF
TRBV30,NA,TRBJ1-3,NA,TGTGCCTGGAGTGTAGGAGCTACCGGGGAAATCTCTGGAAACACCATATATTTT,CAWSVGATGEISGNTIYF
TRBV30,NA,TRBJ1-2,NA,TGTGCCTGGGGACGAGGGACCGACCTCTATGGCTACACCTTC,CAWGRGTDLYGYTF
TRBV5-6,NA,TRBJ1-5,TRBD1,TGTGCCAGCAGCTACAGGGGTGGCAATCAGCCCCAGCATTTT,CASSYRGGNQPQHF
TRBV30,NA,TRBJ2-5,TRBD1,TGTGCCCTGACAGGGGGAGAGACCCAGTACTTC,CALTGGETQYF
TRBV2,NA,TRBJ1-1,NA,TGTGCCAGCAGTCTATACTTAACCGGGAAGATGGGTGAACCTTTCTTT,CASSLYLTGKMGEPFF
TRBV4-1,NA,TRBJ2-2,TRBD1,TGCGCCAGCAGCCAAGGACAGGGGACCACCGGGGAGCTGTTTTTT,CASSQGQGTTGELFF
TRBV5-1,NA,TRBJ2-5,TRBD2,TGCGCCAGCAGCTTGGGTTTGCGGGAGGGTGAAGAGACCCAGTACTTC,CASSLGLREGEETQYF
TRBV5-8,NA,TRBJ2-1,NA,TGTGCCAGCAGCTTGGATTCTGTTCTAACCTACAATGAGCAGTTCTTC,CASSLDSVLTYNEQFF
TRBV18,NA,TRBJ2-1,TRBD2,TGTGCCAGCTCACGCCAATTGACTAGCGGGATCCCCTACAATGAGCAGTTCTTC,CASSRQLTSGIPYNEQFF
TRBV9,NA,TRBJ2-2,TRBD2,TGTGCCAGCAGCGCGGGACTAGCCGGACTGACCGGGGAGCTGTTTTTT,CASSAGLAGLTGELFF
TRBV28,once,TRBJ2-3,NA,TGTGCCAGCAGTCAACAGGTGGGAGTTGGGGCCGATACGCAGTATTTT,CASSQQVGVGADTQYF
TRBV27,NA,TRBJ2-3,TRBD2,TGTGCCAGCAGATCCAGCGGGAGTATGAATACGCAGTATTTT,CASRSSGSMNTQYF
TRBV6-5,NA,TRBJ2-2,NA,TGTGCCAGCAGTTACTTAGCTCTCGCTTCCGGGGAGCTGTTTTTT,CASSYLALASGELFF
TRBV5-1,NA,TRBJ2-4,TRBD1,TGCGCCAGCAGCTTGGACAGGGGAAACATTCAGTACTTC,CASSLDRGNIQYF
TRBV29-1,NA,TRBJ2-5,NA,TGCAGCGTTGGCAAAGGAGGCAGTCAAGAGACCCAGTACTTC,CSVGKGGSQETQYF
TRBV5-1,NA,TRBJ2-1,TRBD2,TGCGCCAGCAGCTTGGATAGCGGGACCGCCAGGCAGTTCTTC,CASSLDSGTARQFF
TRBV19,once,TRBJ2-3,TRBD2,TGTGCCAGCAAAAGCTTCGGGACTAGCGGCACAGATACGCAGTATTTT,CASKSFGTSGTDTQYF
TRBV11-2,once,TRBJ1-4,TRBD1,TGTGCCAGCAGCCCTCCGGGACAGTTAAATGAAAAACTGTTTTTT,CASSPPGQLNEKLFF
TRBV6-5,NA,TRBJ2-7,NA,TGTGCCAGCAGTTATTCTTTTAGCGAGACCTACGAGCAGTACTTC,CASSYSFSETYEQYF
TRBV7-8,NA,TRBJ2-7,TRBD1,TGTGCCAGCAGCCACGGGCGGGGCAGGGGGCGCAAGGTTAATAGCTACGAGCAGTACTTC,CASSHGRGRGRKVNSYEQYF
TRBV5-4,once,TRBJ2-5,NA,TGTGCCAGCAGCTTGTCGGTCCAAGAGACCCAGTACTTC,CASSLSVQETQYF
TRBV27,NA,TRBJ2-7,NA,TGTGCCAGCAGTTGGCGGGAATCAGTCCACGAGCAGTACTTC,CASSWRESVHEQYF
TRBV28,NA,TRBJ2-7,NA,TGTGCCAGCAGTTTAGCGGCAGCCCAGATGGAGCAGTACTTC,CASSLAAAQMEQYF
TRBV28,NA,TRBJ2-7,NA,TGTGCCAGCGAAGTTACAGGATCCTCCTACGAGCAGTACTTC,CASEVTGSSYEQYF
TRBV18,once,TRBJ1-3,TRBD1,TGTGCCAGCTCACCAAGGCAGGGGGAATTTGGAAACACCATATATTTT,CASSPRQGEFGNTIYF
TRBV7-9,once,TRBJ1-2,NA,TGTGCCAGCAGCTCAACGAGGGTAAGGGGCTACACCTTC,CASSSTRVRGYTF
TRBV27,NA,TRBJ2-7,NA,TGTGCCAGCAGTTTATCGACCCCCATCACCCAGTACGAGCAGTACTTC,CASSLSTPITQYEQYF
TRBV6-6,NA,TRBJ1-1,NA,TGTGCCAGCAGTTATCGGGTGAACACTGAAGCTTTCTTT,CASSYRVNTEAFF
TRBV27,NA,TRBJ2-1,TRBD2,TGTGCCAGCAGCGACGACTCTAGCGGCTACAATGAGCAGTTCTTC,CASSDDSSGYNEQFF
TRBV28,NA,TRBJ1-1,NA,TGTGCCAGCAGTTTTGAGACTGAAGCTTTCTTT,CASSFETEAFF
TRBV5-1,NA,TRBJ2-1,NA,TGCGCCAGCAGCTTGCAGGTAGTGGGATCCTACAATGAGCAGTTCTTC,CASSLQVVGSYNEQFF
TRBV11-3,NA,TRBJ2-1,TRBD2,TGTGCCAGCAGCTTAGAGGCTAGCGGACCGTATAACAATGAGCAGTTCTTC,CASSLEASGPYNNEQFF
TRBV19,NA,TRBJ2-3,TRBD2,TGTGCCAGTAGTACACGGACTAGCGGGGACACTTATACGCAGTATTTT,CASSTRTSGDTYTQYF
TRBV30,NA,TRBJ2-2,NA,TGTGCCCTAGGGCAAAACCCCGGGGAGCTGTTTTTT,CALGQNPGELFF
TRBV19,NA,TRBJ1-5,NA,TGTGCCAGCAGTGGGCGGCCCAATCAGCCCCAGCATTTT,CASSGRPNQPQHF
TRBV5-6,NA,TRBJ2-7,TRBD2,TGTGCCAGCTCCCCGAGGCCTAGCGGGAATTACGAGCAGTACTTC,CASSPRPSGNYEQYF